The following is a T cell receptor (beta chain) sequence with its context. Its antigen remains unknown. V shed 6 bases, J shed 8 bases, and the junction held 13 bases outside the gene matches. CDR1 and CDR2 (germline): MDHEN, SYDVKM. The CDR3 consists of 15 residues. The sample originates from a study of cytomegalovirus exposure and HLA in healthy donors. Study-level results: TCR beta sequences reportedly predicted most subjects' HLA-A and HLA-B alleles accurately. In vitro checks showed that a few CMV-associated chains really do target CMV antigens.

The study ran its PCR with 60 Vbeta and 13 Jbeta primers. Using immunoSEQ multiplex PCR, the repertoire was profiled, and TCRdb retains in-frame clones only, with some absent. In the table there are some 150,000 clones, around three quarters of which are singletons. The TCR originated in a man in his forties or fifties in good health and CMV-seronegative. The chain recombines TRBV28 with TRBJ2-3; the match to TRBD1 covers 8 bases. The sequencing input was PBMCs. The CDR3 sequence: CASSPQTGDFATQYF. In DNA, the CDR3 is TGTGCCAGCAGCCCCCAGACAGGGGACTTCGCTACGCAGTATTTT.